There are a few counts of the clone carrying this T cell receptor beta chain. Its antigen is unknown. Whoever was chosen for sequencing had shown CD8+CD57+ cell expansion by flow cytometry. At the time of blood sampling, patients had not yet received any therapy. Profiling of TCR beta VDJ combinations and CDR3 sequences used genomic DNA as template. TCRdb fed the reads into MiXCR, producing one record per CDR3 protein. The sample has 130,000 or so distinct CDR3 sequences, about 40% seen once. This specimen belongs to a study of CD8+CD57+ T cells in acquired aplastic anemia. Trimming removed 1 base from V and 7 bases from J; junction bases left unmatched: 11. This CDR3 has 16 residues. Germline values: CDR1 SGHRS, CDR2 YFSETQ. Points from the study as a whole: A set of about 28 CD8+ CDR3 sequences was shared between patients and controls, and these sequences appeared highly expressed in patients.

V usage is TRBV5-1 and J usage is TRBJ1-2; 9 bases fit TRBD1. The sample comprised sorted CD4+, CD8+, or CD8+CD57+ T cells (not recorded which) from PBMCs. The sequence derives from a human donor with aplastic anemia. CDR3 residues: CASSLSVTGGAPGYTF. Here the CDR3 DNA reads TGCGCCAGCAGCTTGTCCGTTACAGGGGGCGCGCCTGGCTACACCTTC.